The clone carrying this T cell receptor (beta chain) appeared a few times. The antigen is unknown. These data originate in a study of CD8 T cell repertoires and HIV-1 epitope variants. Background on the study: Controls were a CMV, EBV and flu peptide pool, Ebola AY9 negative control, and no-peptide well. Epitopes were three Gag families plus Nef HW9 and YT9. T cells were cultured for more than nine days with cytokines added on days 3 and 7.

Repertoires were generated with immunoSEQ multiplex PCR, while TCRdb's copy carries only in-frame clones and drops some. The sample includes roughly 5,100 clones, around 68% of them seen just once. The CDR3 loop spans 14 amino acids. V gave up 5 bases and J gave up 6 bases; unmatched junction bases: 9. The V gene's germline CDR1 is MDHEN and CDR2 SYDVKM. Study-wide findings and caveats: Beta chains alone show antigen proliferation, not cytokine profile or function.

The sequence was collected from a male donor with HIV. V and J are TRBV28 and TRBJ1-2; TRBD1 agrees at 7 bases. The sequenced sample consisted of cultured CD8+ T cells derived from PBMCs. The CDR3 DNA reads TGTGCCAGCAGTCCAGGAGGGGGCAGTGATGGCTACACCTTC. Translated, it gives CASSPGGGSDGYTF.